This is a list of T cell receptor beta chains from one sample in a study of neurological immune-mediated disorders. TCRdb reprocessed the 5' RACE reads via MiXCR and lists one record per CDR3 protein. The table lists approximately 66,000 distinct CDR3 sequences, less than 5.5% of them singletons. Material: PBMCs. These TCRs come from a man in his thirties or forties with multiple sclerosis. CDR3s include the opening cysteine and the closing phenylalanine or tryptophan. The D gene is left open where the match is weak. Clone size, where shown, is once, few, many, or a class for clones that have expanded.

v_gene	abundance	d_gene	j_gene	CDR3aa	CDR3nt
TRBV6-5	many	NA	TRBJ2-5	CASSWGSQETQYF	TGTGCCAGCAGTTGGGGCAGTCAAGAGACCCAGTACTTC
TRBV4-1	many	NA	TRBJ2-7	CASSQGPLYEQYF	TGCGCCAGCAGCCAAGGGCCTCTTTACGAGCAGTACTTC
TRBV15	many	NA	TRBJ2-5	CATSRDRAVEETQYF	TGTGCCACCAGCAGAGATAGGGCAGTAGAAGAGACCCAGTACTTC
TRBV20-1	many	NA	TRBJ1-4	CSAREIGGLKGVKLFF	TGCAGTGCTAGAGAAATAGGTGGGCTGAAGGGAGTAAAACTGTTTTTT
TRBV14	many	NA	TRBJ1-1	CASSQDGRTNVEAFF	TGTGCCAGCAGCCAAGATGGACGGACGAACGTCGAAGCTTTCTTT
TRBV7-3	few	TRBD2	TRBJ2-1	CASSFGGDNEQFF	TGTGCCAGCAGCTTTGGGGGGGATAATGAGCAGTTCTTC
TRBV20-1	many	NA	TRBJ1-4	CSAFIPPTNEKLFF	TGCAGTGCTTTTATACCCCCAACTAATGAAAAACTGTTTTTT
TRBV10-1	many	TRBD1	TRBJ2-7	CASSPSGTGSYEQYF	TGCGCCAGTTCACCCTCCGGGACAGGGAGCTACGAGCAGTACTTC
TRBV27	many	NA	TRBJ2-7	CASSLGAGEAYEQYF	TGTGCCAGCAGTTTAGGGGCAGGGGAGGCCTACGAGCAGTACTTC
TRBV5-1	many	NA	TRBJ2-2	CASSFPGGGELFF	TGCGCCAGCAGCTTTCCGGGTGGCGGGGAGCTGTTTTTT
TRBV10-3	many	NA	TRBJ1-2	CAISTNREANYGYTF	TGTGCCATCAGTACTAACAGGGAAGCTAACTATGGCTACACCTTC
TRBV5-1	NA	NA	TRBJ1-1	CASSLGGRKDTEAFF	TGCGCCAGCAGCTTGGGTGGTAGGAAGGACACTGAAGCTTTCTTT
TRBV27	NA	NA	TRBJ2-1	CASSALGGGTGDEQFF	TGTGCCAGCAGCGCCCTGGGCGGGGGGACAGGAGATGAGCAGTTCTTC
TRBV18	NA	NA	TRBJ1-5	CASSPVERVGNQPQNF	TGTGCCAGCTCACCAGTGGAACGGGTGGGCAATCAGCCCCAGAATTTT
TRBV20-1	many	NA	TRBJ1-6	CSAGTQYNSPLHF	TGCAGTGCCGGGACACAGTATAATTCACCCCTCCACTTT
TRBV29-1	many	NA	TRBJ2-1	CSVDGEANEQFF	TGCAGCGTTGACGGGGAGGCCAATGAGCAGTTCTTC
TRBV5-1	many	TRBD2	TRBJ2-3	CASSLSGGLPTDTQYF	TGCGCCAGCAGCCTTAGCGGGGGGCTACCCACAGATACGCAGTATTTT
TRBV5-5	many	TRBD1	TRBJ1-3	CASSAQGGGNTIYF	TGTGCCAGCAGCGCACAGGGGGGAGGGAACACCATATATTTT
TRBV15	few	NA	TRBJ1-5	CATKGKDGNQPQHF	TGTGCCACCAAGGGAAAAGACGGCAATCAGCCCCAGCATTTT
TRBV11-2	many	NA	TRBJ2-3	CASSLGVRADTQYF	TGTGCCAGCAGCTTAGGAGTGAGGGCAGATACGCAGTATTTT
TRBV2	many	TRBD1	TRBJ1-5	CASRLGGGGDQPQHF	TGTGCCAGCCGGTTGGGAGGGGGCGGTGATCAGCCCCAGCATTTT
TRBV7-2	many	NA	TRBJ1-3	CASGQRSGNTIYF	TGTGCCAGCGGACAGCGCTCTGGAAACACCATATATTTT
TRBV6-1	many	TRBD1	TRBJ2-3	CASSVGGRTDTQYF	TGTGCCAGCAGTGTAGGGGGCCGGACAGATACGCAGTATTTT
TRBV5-1	many	NA	TRBJ1-1	CASSLGWTASEAFF	TGCGCCAGCAGCTTGGGGTGGACAGCGAGTGAAGCTTTCTTT
TRBV5-1	few	NA	TRBJ1-6	CASSLGGHPNSPLHF	TGCGCCAGCAGCTTGGGAGGACATCCGAATTCACCCCTCCACTTT
TRBV20-1	many	NA	TRBJ1-1	CSARRGWDTEAFF	TGCAGTGCTAGACGGGGTTGGGACACTGAAGCTTTCTTT